This entry describes one T cell receptor beta chain. The data belong to a study of regulatory T cells in long-lasting Graves disease. Stated time point: persistent/refractory GD, antithyroid drugs over 5 years with positive TRAb. RNA extracted from PBMCs served as the sequencing template. The V segment lost 0 bases and the J segment 3 bases; nucleotides outside the gene matches: 5. The germline CDR1 and CDR2 sequences are SGHRS and YFSETQ. This CDR3 is 15 amino acids long. The TCR beta library used iRepertoire HTBI primers with Arm-PCR amplification of CDR3. TCRdb re-analysed the multiplex PCR reads in MiXCR, keeping a single row per CDR3 protein. The table includes 420,000 or so distinct CDR3 sequences, around 24% detected once.

This rearrangement joins TRBV5-1 to TRBJ2-7; TRBD2 agrees at 8 bases. This specimen was peripheral blood mononuclear cells (PBMCs), taken when the disease was refractory, from a patient treated with antithyroid drugs. The TCR was taken from a female donor with Graves disease. CDR3: CASSLGGGGNYEQYF. The CDR3 DNA is TGCGCCAGCAGCTTGGGTGGCGGGGGGAACTACGAGCAGTACTTC.